A selection of T cell receptor beta chains follows, all from one sample in a study of technical replicates of blood from several donors. This table comes from immunoSEQ multiplex PCR, and its TCRdb copy is limited to in-frame clones, with some not included. The table lists more than 70,000 clones, around nine tenths of them singletons. The sequencing sample was made of T cells isolated from PBMCs. All receptors derive from a human donor in good health. The CDR3 runs from the conserved cysteine through the conserved F or W. D genes are given only for firm matches. Not all rows give a size; the values are once, few, many and, for expanded clones, a class.

>NA|TRBV5-4|TRBJ2-1|TRBD2
TGTGCCAGCAGCTTGCCGGGACTAGCGGACAAATTTGGTCAGTTCTTC
CASSLPGLADKFGQFF
>NA|TRBV5-1|TRBJ2-5|NA
TGCGCCAGCAGCTTTTCCCCAACGGGATTCCAAGAGACCCAGTACTTC
CASSFSPTGFQETQYF
>NA|TRBV29-1|TRBJ2-3|TRBD1
TGCACTCTCAGGGGGCACACAGATACGCAGTATTTT
CTLRGHTDTQYF
>NA|TRBV21-1|TRBJ1-2|NA
TGTGCCAGCAGCACCAGTAGGACAGGGATTGTAGGCTACACCTTC
CASSTSRTGIVGYTF
>NA|TRBV11-2|TRBJ2-3|NA
TGTGCCAGCAGCCACGCGGCGCGGGGTAGCACAGATACGCAGTATTTT
CASSHAARGSTDTQYF
>NA|TRBV27|TRBJ2-1|NA
TGTGCCAGCGCGACCCTCCGCGGTAATGAGCAGTTCTTC
CASATLRGNEQFF
>NA|TRBV4-1|TRBJ2-3|TRBD2
TGCGCCAGCAGCCAATCATGGCTAGCGGGAGGAGATACGCAGTATTTT
CASSQSWLAGGDTQYF
>NA|TRBV2|TRBJ1-1|TRBD1
TGTGCCAACCCAGTGGGACAGGGAGGGAACACTGAAGCTTTCTTT
CANPVGQGGNTEAFF
>few|TRBV2|TRBJ2-2|TRBD2
TGTGCCAGCAGGACCCTAGCGGGAGCGACCGGGGAGCTGTTTTTT
CASRTLAGATGELFF
>NA|TRBV11-3|TRBJ1-5|NA
TGTGCCAGCAGCTTAGGGACTTATCAGCCCCAGCATTTT
CASSLGTYQPQHF
>NA|TRBV6-6|TRBJ2-3|NA
TGTGCCAGCAGCAGAAGACAGGGCACAGATACGCAGTATTTT
CASSRRQGTDTQYF
>NA|TRBV28|TRBJ1-4|NA
TGTGCCAGCAGTTTGATCGGGGAAGAGAATGAAAAACTGTTTTTT
CASSLIGEENEKLFF
>NA|TRBV18|TRBJ2-3|NA
TGTGCCAGCTCACCTAAACAGGGGATAGCGGTGCCTAGCACAGATACGCAGTATTTT
CASSPKQGIAVPSTDTQYF
>NA|TRBV4-1|TRBJ2-1|TRBD2
TGCGCCAGCAGCCAAGTTTATGGTGGTAGCGGGAGTTTCCCATACAATGAGCAGTTCTTC
CASSQVYGGSGSFPYNEQFF
>NA|TRBV5-1|TRBJ1-1|NA
TGCGCCAGCAGCTTGACAACTTCGGGCACTGAAGCTTTCTTT
CASSLTTSGTEAFF
>NA|TRBV29-1|TRBJ2-7|TRBD2
TGCAGCGTTGTTCTAGCGGGGGGCTACGAGCAGTACTTC
CSVVLAGGYEQYF
>NA|TRBV18|TRBJ1-2|NA
TGTGCCAGCTCACCCCCGGGACTCCTTGGCTACACCTTC
CASSPPGLLGYTF
>NA|TRBV7-6|TRBJ2-2|NA
TGTGCCAGCAGCTTAGAAGGCCAGGGGCTCGGGGAGCTGTTTTTT
CASSLEGQGLGELFF
>NA|TRBV7-2|TRBJ2-3|TRBD2
TGTGCCAGCAGCTTAGGGGGACTAGCGGGAGGGTTCGCGCAGTATTTT
CASSLGGLAGGFAQYF
>NA|TRBV30|TRBJ1-4|NA
TGTGCCTGGAATCGACTTCATGAAAAACTGTTTTTT
CAWNRLHEKLFF
>NA|TRBV27|TRBJ2-7|TRBD1
TGTGCCAGCAGTCACCAGGGGGACCCATACTCCTACGAGCAGTACTTC
CASSHQGDPYSYEQYF
>NA|TRBV19|TRBJ1-2|TRBD1
TGTGCCAGTAGTACCCCCCAAAGCCGGGACAGATTCAACGACATCTATGGCTACACCTTC
CASSTPQSRDRFNDIYGYTF
>once|TRBV28|TRBJ1-4|NA
TGTGCCAGCACCATGGGACTGATCGAAAAACTGTTTTTT
CASTMGLIEKLFF
>NA|TRBV18|TRBJ2-1|TRBD2
TGTGCCAGCTCACCACCGGCGGGACTACGTGAGCAGTTCTTC
CASSPPAGLREQFF
>NA|TRBV7-2|TRBJ2-7|NA
TGTGCCAGCAGCTTCTCGGGGGCCTACGAGCAGTACTTC
CASSFSGAYEQYF
>NA|TRBV6-1|TRBJ2-7|NA
TGTGCCAGCAGGGAGGGACCACTCTTCTACGAGCAGTACTTC
CASREGPLFYEQYF
>NA|TRBV7-9|TRBJ2-1|NA
TGTGCCAGCAGCTTATCGGACAATGAGCAGTTCTTC
CASSLSDNEQFF
>NA|TRBV11-3|TRBJ2-1|TRBD1
TGTGCCAGCAGCCCAAGGGCCGGGACAGGGTTCAATGAGCAGTTCTTC
CASSPRAGTGFNEQFF
>NA|TRBV6-1|TRBJ2-3|TRBD1
TGTGCCAGCAGTGAGATGAACAGGGGAACAGATACGCAGTATTTT
CASSEMNRGTDTQYF
>NA|TRBV5-1|TRBJ2-7|NA
TGCGCCAGCAGCTTTACATCCAGGGCTGGAGAGCAGTACTTC
CASSFTSRAGEQYF
>NA|TRBV4-1|TRBJ2-7|NA
TGCGCCAGCAGCCAAAGCAGGAGCAGGGCCCAAGACTACGAGCAGTACTTC
CASSQSRSRAQDYEQYF
>NA|TRBV10-1|TRBJ2-3|TRBD2
TGCGCCAGCAGCTTACTCCGCGGGGGGAGCACAGATACGCAGTATTTT
CASSLLRGGSTDTQYF
>NA|TRBV5-1|TRBJ2-1|TRBD1
TGCGCCAGCAGCTTGGGACAGGGGAATGAGCAGTTCTTC
CASSLGQGNEQFF
>NA|TRBV4-2|TRBJ1-1|TRBD1
TGTGCCACCCGGGACAGGGTGAATGAAGCTTTCTTT
CATRDRVNEAFF
>NA|TRBV5-6|TRBJ2-7|TRBD2
TGTGCCAGCAGCTACTCGGGGGGATCTCCCTACGAGCAGTACTTC
CASSYSGGSPYEQYF
>NA|TRBV10-3|TRBJ1-1|NA
TGTGCCATCAGTCCCGGGAGGAACACTGAAGCTTTCTTT
CAISPGRNTEAFF
>NA|TRBV9|TRBJ2-2|NA
TGTGCCAGCAGCACGACACTTCCCACCGGGGAGCTGTTTTTT
CASSTTLPTGELFF
>NA|TRBV6-6|TRBJ2-1|TRBD2
TGTGCCAGCAGTTACGGGCGGGGGGGCTACAATGAGCAGTTCTTC
CASSYGRGGYNEQFF
>once|TRBV10-3|TRBJ2-2|NA
TGTGCCATCAGAGACAGAACCGGGGAGCTGTTTTTT
CAIRDRTGELFF
>NA|TRBV25-1|TRBJ1-1|NA
TGTGCCAGCAGTGAATCGTGGCGGATGAACACTGAAGCTTTCTTT
CASSESWRMNTEAFF
>NA|TRBV7-2|TRBJ1-5|NA
TGTGCCAGCAGCTCGTTCAATCAGCCCCAGCATTTT
CASSSFNQPQHF
>NA|TRBV14|TRBJ1-3|TRBD1
TGTGCCAGCAGCCAATACAAGGACAGGGGAAACACCATATATTTT
CASSQYKDRGNTIYF
>NA|TRBV7-9|TRBJ1-5|NA
TGTGCCAGCAGCGGGGGAGGCGGTCCCCAGCATTTT
CASSGGGGPQHF
>NA|TRBV6-5|TRBJ1-1|TRBD1
TGTGCCACACGGACAGGGGCGGTTGAAGCTTTCTTT
CATRTGAVEAFF
>NA|TRBV5-1|TRBJ2-2|NA
TGCGCCAGCAGCTTGCCAGGGGATAACACCGGGGAGCTGTTTTTT
CASSLPGDNTGELFF
>NA|TRBV28|TRBJ1-4|TRBD1
TGTGCCAGCAGGACCCTGACAGGGTGGGAAAAACTGTTTTTT
CASRTLTGWEKLFF
>NA|TRBV6-1|TRBJ1-1|NA
TGTGCCATTGCCCTAGGGGTGATGAACACTGAAGCTTTCTTT
CAIALGVMNTEAFF
>NA|TRBV6-6|TRBJ1-1|NA
TGTGCCAGCAAAATTATAGTCAACACTGAAGCTTTCTTT
CASKIIVNTEAFF
>NA|TRBV7-9|TRBJ2-5|TRBD2
TGTGCCAGCAGCCCCCCCTCGACTAGCATCCAAGAGACCCAGTACTTC
CASSPPSTSIQETQYF
>NA|TRBV2|TRBJ2-5|NA
TGTGCCAGCAGTGAAAGAGCTGGGACCCAGTACTTC
CASSERAGTQYF
>NA|TRBV6-6|TRBJ2-7|TRBD1
TGTGCCACCTCTACAGGGGGGCACGAGCAGTACTTC
CATSTGGHEQYF
>NA|TRBV10-1|TRBJ2-2|NA
TGCGCCAGCAGTGAGGCTGGGGGCGCGAAGAACACCGGGGAGCTGTTTTTT
CASSEAGGAKNTGELFF
>NA|TRBV5-1|TRBJ1-1|TRBD1
TGCGCCAGCAGCTCGCCGGGACAGGGCCCGATGAACACTGAAGCTTTCTTT
CASSSPGQGPMNTEAFF